This T cell receptor beta chain was found in a study of blood T cell repertoires in COVID-19. In the study overall: COVID-19 samples, acute and convalescent, were from the United States, Italy and Spain.

CDR3 length: 12 amino acids. With V trimmed by 5 bases and J by 6 bases, 2 bases remained unmatched. CDR1 is SNHLY and CDR2 is FYNNEI in the germline V gene. How the authors handled the data: Cell counts per sample came from amplifying reference gene primers. Only in-frame clones appear in the TCRdb table, and some are missing; sequencing was by immunoSEQ multiplex PCR. The DNA gave D and trimming, while V, J and clone size come from that table. The profile shows about 240,000 clones, about 80% of them singletons. In its sample, this clone was seen a few times. The V call is TRBV2, the J call TRBJ2-7; 9 bases agree with TRBD1. The TCR sequence derives from a man younger than 45 who had recovered from COVID-19. Sequencing input: peripheral blood. This CDR3 is CASSTGGSEQYF. CDR3 bases: TGTGCCAGCAGTACAGGGGGCTCCGAGCAGTACTTC.